This T cell receptor beta chain was sequenced in a study of blood T cell repertoires in COVID-19. Study at large: Some COVID-19 samples were acute and others convalescent; all came from the United States, Italy and Spain. T cells, B-cell-depleted T cells, or PBMCs supplied cDNA or gDNA.

In the source study's methods: Reference gene primer amplification gave estimated nucleated cell counts. The protocol was immunoSEQ multiplex PCR, while the TCRdb copy is restricted to in-frame clones and leaves out a portion. V, J and clone size are those of that table, while D and trimming were read from the DNA. The sample includes 110,000 or so clones, approximately 88% of them seen just once. This CDR3 contains 15 residues. V lost 0 bases, J lost 6 bases, and 15 bases lay in between. CDR1 and CDR2 (germline): KGHSH, LQKENI. The clonotype originates from a woman aged 40 to 50 with acute or convalescent COVID-19. This chain connects TRBV18 to TRBJ2-7; a weak D match, TRBD2 (5 bases). Sequenced sample: peripheral blood. The CDR3 is CASSPPETYGLEQYF. CDR3 nucleotides: TGTGCCAGCTCACCACCGGAGACATATGGACTCGAGCAGTACTTC.